This TCR beta chain originates from a study of technical replicates of blood from a handful of donors. The data were produced by immunoSEQ multiplex PCR, yet TCRdb's version contains in-frame clones alone and is incomplete. Of under 80,000 clones in the sample, roughly 92% are singletons; the top ten hold 0.25% to 0.3%. The TCR sequence derives from a human donor in good health. The sample comprised T cells isolated from PBMCs.

CDR3: CASVTSSGEQFF. As DNA, the CDR3 is TGTGCCAGCGTTACCTCCTCCGGGGAGCAGTTCTTC. This chain uses TRBV6-5 with TRBJ2-1; D gene unclear. The CDR3 sequence is 12 residues long. CDR1 and CDR2 (germline): MNHEY, SVGAGI. Trimming removed 8 bases from V and 10 bases from J, with 15 bases in between.